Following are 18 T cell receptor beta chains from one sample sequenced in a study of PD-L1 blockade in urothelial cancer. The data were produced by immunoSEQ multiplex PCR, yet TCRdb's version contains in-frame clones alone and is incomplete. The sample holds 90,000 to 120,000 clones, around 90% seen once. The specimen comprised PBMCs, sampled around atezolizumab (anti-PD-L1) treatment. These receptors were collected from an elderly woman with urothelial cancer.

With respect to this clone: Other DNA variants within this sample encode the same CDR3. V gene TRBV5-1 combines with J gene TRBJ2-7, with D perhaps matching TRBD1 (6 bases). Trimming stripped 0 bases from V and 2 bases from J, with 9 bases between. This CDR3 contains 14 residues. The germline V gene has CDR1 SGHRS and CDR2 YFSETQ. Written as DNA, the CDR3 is TGCGCCAGCAGCTTGGGGGCAGGGGCCTACGAGCAGTACTTC. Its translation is CASSLGAGAYEQYF.

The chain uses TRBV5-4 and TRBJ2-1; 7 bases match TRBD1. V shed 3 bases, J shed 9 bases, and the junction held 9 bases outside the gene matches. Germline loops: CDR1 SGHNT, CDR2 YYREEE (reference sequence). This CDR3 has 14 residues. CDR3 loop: CASSYSDRVSEQFF. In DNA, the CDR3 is TGTGCCAGCAGCTACTCCGACAGGGTTAGTGAGCAGTTCTTC.

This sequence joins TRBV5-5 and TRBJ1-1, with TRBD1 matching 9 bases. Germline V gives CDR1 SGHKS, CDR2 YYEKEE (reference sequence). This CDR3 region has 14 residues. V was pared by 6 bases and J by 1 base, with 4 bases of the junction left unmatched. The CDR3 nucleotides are TGTGCCAGCATCATGGACAGGGGGAACACTGAAGCTTTCTTT. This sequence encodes CASIMDRGNTEAFF.

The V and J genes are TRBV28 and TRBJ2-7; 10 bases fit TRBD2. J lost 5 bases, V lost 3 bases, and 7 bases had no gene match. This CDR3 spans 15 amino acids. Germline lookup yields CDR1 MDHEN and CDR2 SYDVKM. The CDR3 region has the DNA TGTGCCAGCAGTTTGTCTAGCGGGAGATTCAACGAGCAGTACTTC. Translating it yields CASSLSSGRFNEQYF. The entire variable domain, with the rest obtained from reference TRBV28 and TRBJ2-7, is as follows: DVKVTQSSRYLVKRTGEKVFLECVQDMDHENMFWYRQDPGLGLRLIYFSYDVKMKEKGDIPEGYSVSREKKERFSLILESASTNQTSMYLCASSLSSGRFNEQYFGPGTRLTVT.

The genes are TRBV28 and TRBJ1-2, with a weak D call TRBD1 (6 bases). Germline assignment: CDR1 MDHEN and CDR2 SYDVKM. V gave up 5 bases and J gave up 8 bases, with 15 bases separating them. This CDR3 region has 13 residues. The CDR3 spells CASSRQGSPGYTF. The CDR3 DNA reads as TGTGCCAGCAGTCGTCAGGGGTCCCCCGGCTACACCTTC.

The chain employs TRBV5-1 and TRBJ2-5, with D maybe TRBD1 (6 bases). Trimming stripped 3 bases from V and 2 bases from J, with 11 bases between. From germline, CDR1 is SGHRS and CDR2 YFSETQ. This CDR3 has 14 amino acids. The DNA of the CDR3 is TGCGCCAGCAGCTCTTTGACAGGTCAAGAGACCCAGTACTTC. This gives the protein CASSSLTGQETQYF. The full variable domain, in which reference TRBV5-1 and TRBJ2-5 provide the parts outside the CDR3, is KAGVTQTPRYLIKTRGQQVTLSCSPISGHRSVSWYQQTPGQGLQFLFEYFSETQRNKGNFPGRFSGRQFSNSRSEMNVSTLELGDSALYLCASSSLTGQETQYFGPGTRLLVL.

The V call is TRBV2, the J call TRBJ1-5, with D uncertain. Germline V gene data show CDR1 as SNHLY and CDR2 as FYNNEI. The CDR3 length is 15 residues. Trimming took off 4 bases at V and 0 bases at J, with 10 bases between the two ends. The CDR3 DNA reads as TGTGCCAGCAGTGGGGCAGGATCTAGCAATCAGCCCCAGCATTTT. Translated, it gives CASSGAGSSNQPQHF. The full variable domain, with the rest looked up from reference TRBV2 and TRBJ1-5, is EPEVTQTPSHQVTQMGQEVILRCVPISNHLYFYWYRQILGQKVEFLVSFYNNEISEKSEIFDDQFSVERPDGSNFTLKIRSTKLEDSAMYFCASSGAGSSNQPQHFGDGTRLSIL.

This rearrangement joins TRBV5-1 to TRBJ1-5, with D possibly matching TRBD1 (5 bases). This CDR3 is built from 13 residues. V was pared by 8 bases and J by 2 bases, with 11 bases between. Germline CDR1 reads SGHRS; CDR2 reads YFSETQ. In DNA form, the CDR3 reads TGCGCCAGTCGCCGGGGGGGCAATCAGCCCCAGCATTTT. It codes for CASRRGGNQPQHF.

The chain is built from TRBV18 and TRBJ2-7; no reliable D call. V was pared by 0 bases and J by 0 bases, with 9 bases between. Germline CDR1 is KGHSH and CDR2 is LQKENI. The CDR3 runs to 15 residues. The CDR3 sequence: CASSPPARVSYEQYF. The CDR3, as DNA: TGTGCCAGCTCACCACCGGCTCGGGTCTCCTACGAGCAGTACTTC.

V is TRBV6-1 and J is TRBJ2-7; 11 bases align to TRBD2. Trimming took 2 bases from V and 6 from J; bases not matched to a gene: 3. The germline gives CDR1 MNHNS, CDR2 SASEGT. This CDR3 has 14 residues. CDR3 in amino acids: CASSELAGGGEQYF. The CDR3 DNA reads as TGTGCCAGCAGTGAACTAGCGGGAGGAGGCGAGCAGTACTTC.

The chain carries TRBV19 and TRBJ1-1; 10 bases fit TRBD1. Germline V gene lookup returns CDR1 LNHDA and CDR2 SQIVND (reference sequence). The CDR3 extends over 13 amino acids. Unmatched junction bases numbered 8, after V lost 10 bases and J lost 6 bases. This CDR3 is CAIAGQGFAEAFF. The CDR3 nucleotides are TGTGCCATCGCGGGACAGGGGTTCGCTGAAGCTTTCTTT.

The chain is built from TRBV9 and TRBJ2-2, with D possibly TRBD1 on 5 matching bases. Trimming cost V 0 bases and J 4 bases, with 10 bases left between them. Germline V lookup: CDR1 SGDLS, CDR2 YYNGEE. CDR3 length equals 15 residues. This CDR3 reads CASSVVPQATGELFF. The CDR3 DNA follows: TGTGCCAGCAGCGTAGTCCCACAGGCCACCGGGGAGCTGTTTTTT.

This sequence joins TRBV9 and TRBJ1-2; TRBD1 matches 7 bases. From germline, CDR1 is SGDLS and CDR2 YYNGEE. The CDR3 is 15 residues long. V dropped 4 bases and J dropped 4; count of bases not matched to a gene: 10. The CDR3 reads CASSPLGGQPYGYTF. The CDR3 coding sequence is TGTGCCAGCAGCCCTCTTGGGGGACAGCCCTATGGCTACACCTTC.

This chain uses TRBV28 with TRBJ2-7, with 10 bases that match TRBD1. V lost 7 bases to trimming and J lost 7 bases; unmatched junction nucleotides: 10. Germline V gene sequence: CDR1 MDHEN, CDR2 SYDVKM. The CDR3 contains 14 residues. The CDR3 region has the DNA TGTGCCAGCATCCCGGGACAGGGGTTCAGGGAGCAGTACTTC. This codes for CASIPGQGFREQYF.

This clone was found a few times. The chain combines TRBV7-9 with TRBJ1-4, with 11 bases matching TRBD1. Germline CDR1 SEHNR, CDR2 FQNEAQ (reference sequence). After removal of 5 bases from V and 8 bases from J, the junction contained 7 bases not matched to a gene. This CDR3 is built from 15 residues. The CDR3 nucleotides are TGTGCCAGCAGCGCCGGGACAGGGGGTAGGGAAAAACTGTTTTTT. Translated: CASSAGTGGREKLFF. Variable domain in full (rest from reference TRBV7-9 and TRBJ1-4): DTGVSQNPRHKITKRGQNVTFRCDPISEHNRLYWYRQTLGQGPEFLTYFQNEAQLEKSRLLSDRFSAERPKGSFSTLEIQRTEQGDSAMYLCASSAGTGGREKLFFGSGTQLSVL.

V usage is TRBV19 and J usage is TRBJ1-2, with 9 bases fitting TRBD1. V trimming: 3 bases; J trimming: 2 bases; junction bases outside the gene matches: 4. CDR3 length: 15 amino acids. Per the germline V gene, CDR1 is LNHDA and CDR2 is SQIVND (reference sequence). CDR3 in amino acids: CASSIPQGANYGYTF. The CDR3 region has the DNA TGTGCCAGTAGTATCCCACAGGGGGCGAACTATGGCTACACCTTC.

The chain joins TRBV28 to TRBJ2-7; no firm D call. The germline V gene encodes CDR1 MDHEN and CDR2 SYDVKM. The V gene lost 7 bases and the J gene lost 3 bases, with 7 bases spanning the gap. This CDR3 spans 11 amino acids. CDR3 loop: CASTSGYEQYF. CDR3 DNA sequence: TGTGCCAGCACCTCCGGCTACGAGCAGTACTTC.

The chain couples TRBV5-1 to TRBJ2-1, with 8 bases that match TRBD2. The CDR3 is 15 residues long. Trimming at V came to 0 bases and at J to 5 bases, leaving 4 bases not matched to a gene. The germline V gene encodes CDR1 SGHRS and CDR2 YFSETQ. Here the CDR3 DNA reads TGCGCCAGCAGCTTGGAGGCTAGCGGGCACAATGAGCAGTTCTTC. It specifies CASSLEASGHNEQFF.